One and the same sample provided the 12 T cell receptor beta chains below, sequenced in a study of molecular identifiers for immune sequencing clone quantification. TCRdb fed the PCR reads into MiXCR, producing one record per CDR3 protein. The data hold some 100,000 distinct CDR3 sequences, with roughly 38% observed a single time. Material: naive CD8+ T cells from blood, with Jurkat cell RNA spiked in. Regarding subset: FACS-sorted CD8+CD4-CCR7+CD45RA+ naive T cells. The receptor set was obtained from a human donor in good health. Some libraries in this study had Jurkat cell RNA spiked in.

This clonotype showed up just a few times. This sequence joins TRBV21-1 and TRBJ2-2; the table's D gene call, TRBD1, was not cross checked with the DNA. TRBV21-1 is labeled a pseudogene. The CDR3 runs 19 residues. CDR3 sequence: CASSPPGQGRQANTGELFF. CDR3 nucleotides: TGTGCCAGCAGCCCACCGGGACAGGGCCGCCAAGCGAACACCGGGGAGCTGTTTTTT.

There are a few counts of this clonotype. This chain links TRBV20-1 with TRBJ2-2, with 10 bases fitting TRBD1. Per germline, CDR1 DFQATT and CDR2 SNEGSKA (reference sequence). Trimming cost V 1 base and J 3 bases; bases outside gene matches: 8. There are 17 residues in the CDR3. The CDR3 region has the DNA TGCAGTGCTAGAGCCCCCCGGACAGGGGGATACACCGGGGAGCTGTTTTTT. Protein sequence: CSARAPRTGGYTGELFF.

Many counts were recorded for this clonotype. The rearrangement joins TRBV11-2 to TRBJ2-1; D gene ambiguous. Trimming removed 7 bases from V and 5 bases from J, with 9 bases in between. There are 12 residues in the CDR3. The germline V gene has CDR1 SGHAT and CDR2 FQNNGV. The DNA for the CDR3 is TGTGCCAGCAAAAGACGGGACAATGAGCAGTTCTTC. Residues: CASKRRDNEQFF.

This clonotype appeared many times. The V call is TRBV2, the J call TRBJ2-5; no clear D gene. Trimming pared 7 bases from V and 4 bases from J, leaving 16 bases between. The CDR3 has 14 amino acids. Germline CDR1 reads SNHLY; CDR2 reads FYNNEI. CDR3 DNA sequence: TGTGCCAGCAAAGAAGGTCTATCCCCAGAGACCCAGTACTTC. Translating gives CASKEGLSPETQYF.

This clonotype was recorded a few times. The rearrangement joins TRBV12-1 to TRBJ2-3; the table gives TRBD2 as D, unverified against the DNA. TRBV12-1 is a documented pseudogene. The CDR3 length is 16 residues. CDR3 region: CASSFIRERGTDTQYF. In DNA, the CDR3 is TGTGCCAGCAGCTTTATACGGGAGCGGGGCACAGATACGCAGTATTTT.

There are many counts of this clonotype. The genes are TRBV9 and TRBJ1-1; D is ambiguous. V lost 0 bases and J 11 bases, leaving 14 bases between the germline ends. This CDR3 contains 13 residues. Germline V gene data show CDR1 as SGDLS and CDR2 as YYNGEE. The CDR3 sequence: CASSVGTVGGAFF. The CDR3 DNA reads as TGTGCCAGCAGCGTAGGCACAGTCGGTGGGGCTTTCTTT.

This sequence joins TRBV11-2 and TRBJ2-7; no clear D gene. The V gene lost 0 bases and the J gene lost 0 bases, with 9 bases spanning the gap. From germline, CDR1 is SGHAT and CDR2 FQNNGV. The CDR3 has 15 residues. The chain's CDR3 is CASSLENGYSYEQYF. In DNA, the CDR3 is TGTGCCAGCAGCTTAGAAAACGGCTACTCCTACGAGCAGTACTTC.

The chain combines TRBV27 with TRBJ2-1, with D possibly matching TRBD1 (5 bases). V gave up 7 bases and J gave up 5 bases, with 12 bases separating them. The length of the CDR3 is 13 residues. Germline V lookup: CDR1 MNHEY, CDR2 SMNVEV (reference sequence). The DNA of the CDR3 is TGTGCCAGCAAAAGGGGTCTAGACAATGAGCAGTTCTTC. Amino acid sequence: CASKRGLDNEQFF.

The rearrangement joins TRBV10-1 to TRBJ2-1; tentative D call: TRBD2 (5 bases). The CDR3 is 12 amino acids. CDR1 and CDR2 from the germline V gene are WNHNN and SYGVQD (reference sequence). Deletions cut 4 bases from V and 9 bases from J, with 10 bases between. CDR3 sequence reads: CASSVLRGEQFF. CDR3 sequence (DNA): TGCGCCAGCAGTGTCCTCCGGGGTGAGCAGTTCTTC.

On this clonotype itself: Since the CDR3 does not end with the conserved phenylalanine or tryptophan, this likely comes from a read error. The chain recombines TRBV10-1 with TRBJ1-5; 7 bases agree with TRBD1. This CDR3 contains 14 residues. The V gene's germline CDR1 is WNHNN and CDR2 SYGVQD (reference sequence). Unmatched junction bases numbered 4, after V lost 2 bases and J lost 6 bases. CDR3 region: CASSERQGFQPQHI. As DNA, the CDR3 is TGCGCCAGCAGTGAGCGACAGGGATTTCAGCCCCAGCATATT.

A remark on this clonotype: A single base separates this from a much larger clone, so it may be a read error. CDR3 DNA: TGCAGTGCTCCTGGCGAGGGGTTAACCTACGAGCAGTACTTC. This gives the protein CSAPGEGLTYEQYF. The chain is built from TRBV20-1 and TRBJ2-7; D is perhaps TRBD1 or TRBD2 (5 bases each). V was trimmed by 5 bases and J by 2 bases, leaving 16 bases between them. Per germline, CDR1 DFQATT and CDR2 SNEGSKA (reference sequence). The CDR3 covers 14 residues.

The chain recombines TRBV27 with TRBJ2-1; possibly TRBD2 for D (5 bases). Germline CDR1 is MNHEY and CDR2 is SMNVEV (reference sequence). The CDR3 spans 13 residues. CDR3: CTTVGSSYNEQFF. The DNA for the CDR3 is TGTACCACCGTGGGGAGCTCCTACAATGAGCAGTTCTTC.